Following are 32 T cell receptor beta chains from one sample sequenced in a study of T-cell reconstitution after alpha-beta-depleted transplantation in children. Unique molecular identifiers were incorporated into the prepared TCRbeta library. TCRdb reprocessed the PCR reads with MiXCR, giving one entry per CDR3 protein. The data hold over 150,000 distinct CDR3 sequences, with roughly 7% observed a single time. The material sequenced was PBMCs, taken before TCRalphabeta/CD19-depleted stem cell transplant. Every receptor here comes from a boy between 2 and 10 years old with acute lymphoblastic leukemia, due to receive a stem cell transplant.

The chain joins TRBV5-1 to TRBJ2-5; 8 positions match TRBD1. CDR3 length: 15 residues. After removal of 2 bases from V and 5 bases from J, the junction contained 8 bases not matched to a gene. Germline V gives CDR1 SGHRS, CDR2 YFSETQ. This CDR3 is CASSFGTGARETQYF. CDR3 sequence (DNA): TGCGCCAGCAGCTTCGGGACAGGAGCGAGGGAGACCCAGTACTTC.

Only a few counts were recorded for this clonotype. The rearrangement links TRBV7-2 to TRBJ1-1, with 7 bases lining up with TRBD1. The CDR3 consists of 12 residues. Germline V CDR1 and CDR2: SGHTA, FQGNSA. V trimming: 7 bases; J trimming: 6 bases; junction bases outside the gene matches: 5. Written as DNA, the CDR3 is TGTGCCAGCAATAACAGGGGTGCTGAAGCTTTCTTT. It encodes CASNNRGAEAFF.

The sample holds many counts of this clonotype. The gene calls are TRBV7-2 and TRBJ2-7, with 8 positions matching TRBD1. The CDR3 extends over 12 amino acids. Germline-derived CDR1 and CDR2 are SGHTA and FQGNSA. Unmatched junction bases numbered 4, after V lost 6 bases and J lost 6 bases. The CDR3 DNA reads as TGTGCCAGCAGATTTGACAGGGGCGAGCAGTACTTC. Protein product: CASRFDRGEQYF.

Only a few counts were recorded for this clonotype. J is TRBJ1-1 and V is TRBV28, with TRBD1 as a possible D gene (5 bases). Germline CDR1 and CDR2: MDHEN and SYDVKM. The CDR3 totals 15 residues. Trimming shortened V by 5 bases and J by 3 bases, and 16 bases separated the two germline ends. The CDR3 DNA reads TGTGCCAGCAGTCCAACACAGGAACCGGACACTGAAGCTTTCTTT. Encoded protein: CASSPTQEPDTEAFF.

This clonotype was recorded many times. V and J are TRBV12-3 or TRBV12-4 and TRBJ1-1; no reliable D call. Trimming shortened V by 8 bases and J by 5 bases, and 9 bases separated the two germline ends. The CDR3 contains 11 residues. The CDR3 bases are TGTGCCAGCGGAGGGCAAACTGAAGCTTTCTTT. Protein product: CASGGQTEAFF.

This clonotype was seen ten or more times. The J gene is TRBJ2-5, the V gene TRBV2; D possibly corresponds to TRBD2 (5 bases). The CDR3 covers 14 residues. Trimming cost V 3 bases and J 4 bases, with 12 bases left between them. The germline gives CDR1 SNHLY, CDR2 FYNNEI. The DNA of the CDR3 is TGTGCCAGCAGTGAGAGTCCCAGCGGAGAGACCCAGTACTTC. Protein product: CASSESPSGETQYF.

This clonotype was seen ten or more times. The genes are TRBV12-3 or TRBV12-4 and TRBJ2-3; TRBD1 matches 9 bases. The CDR3 totals 16 residues. Trimming at V came to 4 bases and at J to 1 base, leaving 6 bases not matched to a gene. CDR3 DNA: TGTGCCAGCAGTTATACAGGGGGCGCTGGCACAGATACGCAGTATTTT. It encodes CASSYTGGAGTDTQYF.

There are many counts of this clonotype. The CDR3 region has the DNA TGCGCCAGCAGCCAAGATCTCGGAGCTGGTTCCTACGAGCAGTACTTC. Translation: CASSQDLGAGSYEQYF. This sequence joins TRBV4-3 and TRBJ2-7; D is unresolved. Germline CDR1 reads LGHNA; CDR2 reads YSLEER. The CDR3 is 16 residues long. V lost 0 bases and J lost 1, with 13 bases in between.

In this sample, this clonotype turned up many times. This sequence joins TRBV7-2 and TRBJ1-6, with no clear D. This CDR3 is 13 amino acids long. V lost 4 bases and J lost 6, with 7 bases in between. Per the germline V gene, CDR1 is SGHTA and CDR2 is FQGNSA. The CDR3 spells CASSYVGNSPLHF. Written as DNA, the CDR3 is TGTGCCAGCAGCTACGTCGGTAATTCACCCCTCCACTTT. The complete variable domain, with remaining parts taken from reference TRBV7-2 and TRBJ1-6, reads GAGVSQSPSNKVTEKGKDVELRCDPISGHTALYWYRQSLGQGLEFLIYFQGNSAPDKSGLPSDRFSAERTGGSVSTLTIQRTQQEDSAVYLCASSYVGNSPLHFGNGTRLTVT.

V gene TRBV20-1 combines with J gene TRBJ1-2, with D unclear. CDR3 length equals 12 residues. CDR1 and CDR2 (germline): DFQATT, SNEGSKA (reference sequence). V lost 6 bases, J lost 2 bases, and 10 bases lay in between. CDR3 DNA: TGCAGTGCAGGGCGGGGAAACTATGGCTACACCTTC. Its translation: CSAGRGNYGYTF.

Ten or more counts support this clonotype. CDR3 sequence: CASIKPGTSYEQYF. The CDR3 DNA reads as TGTGCCAGCATCAAACCGGGCACCTCCTACGAGCAGTACTTC. The chain carries TRBV25-1 and TRBJ2-7, with no clear D. Trimming pared 7 bases from V and 0 bases from J, leaving 13 bases between. Looked up from germline, CDR1 is MGHDK and CDR2 is SYGVNS. The CDR3 covers 14 residues.

This clonotype was detected ten times or more. The genes are TRBV4-2 and TRBJ2-2; TRBD2 is a possible D gene (7 bases). Germline V gene data show CDR1 as LGHNA and CDR2 as YNFKEQ. V lost 1 base and J 0 bases, leaving 24 bases between the germline ends. This CDR3 comprises 21 residues. Here the CDR3 reads CASSQVGRGAPGLPNTGELFF. CDR3 coding DNA: TGTGCCAGCAGCCAAGTAGGTCGGGGGGCCCCAGGGTTACCGAACACCGGGGAGCTGTTTTTT.

This clonotype was found many times. This chain uses TRBV7-9 with TRBJ2-3, with TRBD2 as a possible D gene (7 bases). CDR3 length equals 15 residues. V was cut by 4 bases and J by 1 base, with 12 bases left in between. From germline, CDR1 is SEHNR and CDR2 FQNEAQ (reference sequence). The CDR3 sequence: CASSSPGGRTDTQYF. As DNA, the CDR3 is TGTGCCAGCAGCTCCCCGGGGGGCCGCACAGATACGCAGTATTTT. The whole variable domain, filled in from reference TRBV7-9 and TRBJ2-3, reads DTGVSQNPRHKITKRGQNVTFRCDPISEHNRLYWYRQTLGQGPEFLTYFQNEAQLEKSRLLSDRFSAERPKGSFSTLEIQRTEQGDSAMYLCASSSPGGRTDTQYFGPGTRLTVL.

V gene TRBV12-3 or TRBV12-4 combines with J gene TRBJ2-3; D possibly uses TRBD1 or TRBD2 (5 bases each). V lost 8 bases to trimming and J lost 5 bases, with 17 bases between them. The CDR3 is made up of 14 amino acids. CDR3 in DNA: TGTGCCAGCCGAGAAGGGACCGGGCGAGATACGCAGTATTTT. Translated, it gives CASREGTGRDTQYF.

The chain uses TRBV29-1 and TRBJ1-1, with D possibly matching TRBD1 (6 bases). The CDR3 has 14 amino acids. CDR1 is SQVTM, CDR2 ANQGSEA, per germline. The V and J ends lost 2 bases and 1 base respectively, with 11 bases between them. CDR3 protein: CSVESSRGNTEAFF. For the CDR3, the DNA is TGCAGCGTTGAAAGCAGCAGGGGGAACACTGAAGCTTTCTTT.

This clonotype was seen at least ten times. The chain joins TRBV15 to TRBJ2-7; D call uncertain. The length of the CDR3 is 13 residues. Germline V gene sequence: CDR1 LNHNV, CDR2 YYDKDF (reference sequence). Trimming pared 5 bases from V and 1 base from J, leaving 9 bases between. CDR3 in amino acids: CATSEGRSYEQYF. The CDR3 coding sequence is TGTGCCACCAGCGAAGGAAGGTCCTACGAGCAGTACTTC.

Ten or more counts support this clonotype. The chain joins TRBV29-1 to TRBJ2-7; weak D call: TRBD1 (6 bases). CDR1 and CDR2 (germline): SQVTM, ANQGSEA. CDR3 length: 12 amino acids. Trimming removed 3 bases at V and 4 bases at J, with 10 bases between. The CDR3 is CSVENRVYEQYF. In DNA form, the CDR3 reads TGCAGCGTTGAGAACAGGGTTTACGAGCAGTACTTC.

This clonotype has a count of ten or more. The chain links TRBV18 to TRBJ1-1; the D gene is possibly TRBD1 (5 bases). The germline V and J ends were trimmed by 2 bases and 3 bases, with 10 bases remaining between them. Germline CDR1 reads KGHSH; CDR2 reads LQKENI. CDR3 length equals 14 residues. The CDR3 here is CASSPGAEHTEAFF. The CDR3 bases are TGTGCCAGCTCACCAGGGGCAGAGCACACTGAAGCTTTCTTT.

The rearrangement uses TRBV11-1 and TRBJ2-1, with 12 positions matching TRBD2. Germline V CDR1 and CDR2: SGHAT, FQDESV (reference sequence). The junction had 13 bases not matched to a gene; V was cut back by 0 bases and J by 7 bases. This CDR3 has 19 residues. The CDR3 nucleotides are TGTGCCAGCAGCTTAGCGCGGGCTAGCGGGAGGGCCGAATTAAATGAGCAGTTCTTC. Translation: CASSLARASGRAELNEQFF.

This clonotype appeared many times. The genes are TRBV11-2 and TRBJ1-4; D is ambiguous. This CDR3 contains 13 residues. Germline-derived CDR1 and CDR2 are SGHAT and FQNNGV. V lost 8 bases and J lost 8, with 15 bases in between. In nucleotides, the CDR3 is TGTGCCAGCGGCCGCACGGTGGAGGAAAAACTGTTTTTT. It codes for CASGRTVEEKLFF.

This clonotype was observed at least ten times. The chain couples TRBV20-1 to TRBJ1-5, with no clear D. CDR1 is DFQATT and CDR2 is SNEGSKA in the germline V gene (reference sequence). V shed 3 bases and J shed 3 bases, with 6 bases lying between them. This CDR3 is 12 amino acids long. The CDR3 coding sequence is TGCAGTGCTAGTCCCATCAATCAGCCCCAGCATTTT. This sequence encodes CSASPINQPQHF.

This clonotype was seen many times. The chain links TRBV7-8 to TRBJ1-5, with D hard to call. The CDR3 is 15 amino acids. Germline V gene sequence: CDR1 SGHVS, CDR2 FQNEAQ. With 4 bases removed from V and 4 bases from J, the gap between germline ends came to 14 bases. CDR3 amino acids: CASSSDASRNQPQHF. CDR3 bases: TGTGCCAGCAGCTCAGACGCCTCGAGGAATCAGCCCCAGCATTTT.

Ten or more counts support this clonotype. The CDR3 is CASSGGLAGGASGNEQFF. In nucleotides, the CDR3 is TGCGCCAGCAGTGGTGGCCTAGCGGGAGGTGCCTCGGGGAATGAGCAGTTCTTC. The J gene is TRBJ2-1, the V gene TRBV5-1; 11 bases are shared with TRBD2. The CDR3 has 18 residues. J was trimmed by 7 bases and V by 5 bases; bases with no gene match: 17. Germline V gene sequence: CDR1 SGHRS, CDR2 YFSETQ. The variable domain in full, completed from reference TRBV5-1 and TRBJ2-1, reads KAGVTQTPRYLIKTRGQQVTLSCSPISGHRSVSWYQQTPGQGLQFLFEYFSETQRNKGNFPGRFSGRQFSNSRSEMNVSTLELGDSALYLCASSGGLAGGASGNEQFFGPGTRLTVL.

V usage is TRBV7-3 and J usage is TRBJ1-1; no clear D. V shed 0 bases and J shed 6 bases, with 8 bases lying between them. Per germline, CDR1 SGHTA and CDR2 FQGTGA. CDR3 size: 13 residues. The CDR3 region has the DNA TGTGCCAGCAGCTTAACCGGGTCCTCTGAAGCTTTCTTT. Protein sequence: CASSLTGSSEAFF.

This clonotype showed up many times. This chain connects TRBV6-1 to TRBJ1-5; tentative D call: TRBD1 (5 bases). The CDR3 runs to 15 residues. V lost 8 bases and J 0 bases, leaving 14 bases between the germline ends. CDR1 MNHNS and CDR2 SASEGT come from the germline V gene. In nucleotides, the CDR3 is TGTGCCAGCCGGATCAGGGTTTATAGCAATCAGCCCCAGCATTTT. This codes for CASRIRVYSNQPQHF.

The genes are TRBV11-2 and TRBJ2-2; TRBD1 aligns across 9 bases. The V gene's germline CDR1 is SGHAT and CDR2 FQNNGV. V gave up 2 bases and J gave up 6 bases; unmatched junction bases: 7. The CDR3 totals 16 residues. For the CDR3, the DNA is TGTGCCAGCAGCTTATCCGGGACAGGGTATTCCGGGGAGCTGTTTTTT. It specifies CASSLSGTGYSGELFF.

Ten or more counts support this clonotype. The chain couples TRBV29-1 to TRBJ1-3; TRBD1 aligns across 7 bases. The CDR3 covers 16 residues. Germline V gives CDR1 SQVTM, CDR2 ANQGSEA. Trimming removed 7 bases from V and 0 bases from J; junction bases left unmatched: 12. The CDR3 DNA reads as TGCAGCGCCGTCCCGGACAGGCCCCCCTCTGGAAACACCATATATTTT. This sequence encodes CSAVPDRPPSGNTIYF.

This clonotype was counted many times. This chain links TRBV2 with TRBJ2-7; 9 bases map to TRBD1. The germline CDR1 and CDR2 sequences are SNHLY and FYNNEI. Germline trimming cut 2 bases from V and 6 bases from J; bases unmatched to any gene: 8. This CDR3 is built from 15 residues. The CDR3 DNA reads TGTGCCAGCAGTGAACGGAGACAGGGGGAGGTCGAGCAGTACTTC. It yields the protein CASSERRQGEVEQYF. Filled out from reference TRBV2 and TRBJ2-7, the complete variable domain reads EPEVTQTPSHQVTQMGQEVILRCVPISNHLYFYWYRQILGQKVEFLVSFYNNEISEKSEIFDDQFSVERPDGSNFTLKIRSTKLEDSAMYFCASSERRQGEVEQYFGPGTRLTVT.

As for this clonotype: A much larger clone differs by one base, so this may be a read error. The genes are TRBV2 and TRBJ2-1; D remains ambiguous. Per germline, CDR1 SNHLY and CDR2 FYNNEI. V lost 7 bases, J lost 3 bases, and 1 base lay in between. This CDR3 comprises 10 residues. CDR3 loop: CASIYNEQFF. CDR3 DNA sequence: TGTGCCAGCATCTACAATGAGCAGTTCTTC. Based on the CDR3 plus reference TRBV2 and TRBJ2-1, the full variable domain is EPEVTQTPSHQVTQMGQEVILRCVPISNHLYFYWYRQILGQKVEFLVSFYNNEISEKSEIFDDQFSVERPDGSNFTLKIRSTKLEDSAMYFCASIYNEQFFGPGTRLTVL.

The table lists this clonotype with many counts. The gene calls are TRBV28 and TRBJ2-7; D is possibly TRBD1 (5 bases). The CDR3 extends over 12 amino acids. V was pared by 7 bases and J by 1 base, with 8 bases between. The germline gives CDR1 MDHEN, CDR2 SYDVKM. CDR3 sequence (DNA): TGTGCCAGCAATACAGGATCCTACGAGCAGTACTTC. It specifies CASNTGSYEQYF.

This clonotype appeared many times. This sequence joins TRBV7-6 and TRBJ2-7; the match to TRBD2 covers 8 bases. The germline V gene encodes CDR1 SGHVS and CDR2 FNYEAQ. J was trimmed by 3 bases and V by 3 bases; bases with no gene match: 7. This CDR3 spans 15 amino acids. The CDR3 loop is CASSLTSVAVYEQYF. The CDR3 DNA sequence: TGTGCCAGCAGCTTGACTAGCGTAGCAGTCTACGAGCAGTACTTC.

This clonotype was seen repeatedly, ten times or more. V and J are TRBV6-4 and TRBJ2-2, with D possibly being TRBD2 (5 bases). The germline CDR1 and CDR2 sequences are MRHNA and SNTAGT. The length of the CDR3 is 15 residues. Trimming left V 3 bases short and J 0 bases short, with 8 bases between. CDR3 in DNA: TGTGCCAGCAGTGAAAGAGGGACGAACACCGGGGAGCTGTTTTTT. Translated, it gives CASSERGTNTGELFF.